One sample yielded the 25 T cell receptor beta chains listed below, sequenced in a study of blood T cell repertoires in COVID-19. Data came from immunoSEQ multiplex PCR; TCRdb stores just in-frame clones and leaves some out. Among approximately 150,000 clones listed, approximately 95% were seen once. Sequencing was carried out using peripheral blood. These TCRs come from a woman aged 55-69 years with COVID-19, enrolled during active disease.

This clone showed up just once. V and J are TRBV21-1 and TRBJ1-3. TRBV21-1 is a documented pseudogene. The CDR3 spans 16 residues. The CDR3 nucleotides read TGTGCCAGCAGCCAAAAGGAGGGAGGGACTGGAAACACCATATATTTT. Its protein is CASSQKEGGTGNTIYF.

Concerning this clone itself: Here the CDR3 omits its conserved ending phenylalanine or tryptophan, so a read error is the likely source. Because the CDR3's place on the DNA is in doubt, the DNA is left out and the CDR3 is given as listed by TCRdb. The chain couples TRBV5-6 to TRBJ1-2. The CDR3 is 11 residues long, ends included. Looked up from germline, CDR1 is SGHDT and CDR2 is YYEEEE. The CDR3 here is CASSLAGGTSL.

This chain uses TRBV12-3 or TRBV12-4 with TRBJ2-7, with a weak D call TRBD2 (6 bases). The CDR3 consists of 13 residues. Trimming pared 6 bases from V and 1 base from J, leaving 10 bases between. The CDR3 region has the DNA TGTGCCAGCAGCGGGACTGTGTCCTACGAGCAGTACTTC. It codes for CASSGTVSYEQYF.

This rearrangement joins TRBV10-3 to TRBJ1-4; 7 bases map to TRBD1. Trimming removed 2 bases from V and 8 bases from J; junction bases left unmatched: 8. Germline CDR1 reads ENHRY; CDR2 reads SYGVKD. The CDR3 totals 15 residues. The CDR3 region is CAISEKQEQGEKLFF. The DNA of the CDR3 is TGTGCCATCAGTGAGAAGCAGGAACAGGGGGAAAAACTGTTTTTT.

The chain is built from TRBV3-1 (or the pseudogene TRBV3-2) and TRBJ1-1; no firm D call. The germline CDR1 and CDR2 sequences are LGHDT and YNNKEL (reference sequence). V was shortened by 1 base and J by 2 bases, with 8 bases between the two germline ends. CDR3 size: 14 residues. The CDR3 sequence is CASSQGQINTEAFF. CDR3 coding DNA: TGTGCCAGCAGCCAAGGGCAGATCAACACTGAAGCTTTCTTT.

In regard to this clone: Other DNA sequences within the sample encode an identical CDR3. The chain carries TRBV30 and TRBJ2-7, with D maybe TRBD1 (6 bases). The CDR3 has 12 amino acids. CDR1 and CDR2 (germline): GTSNPN, SVGIG (reference sequence). The germline V and J ends were trimmed by 1 base and 4 bases, with 8 bases remaining between them. The CDR3 here is CAWSADRYEQYF. CDR3 bases: TGTGCCTGGAGTGCTGACAGGTACGAGCAGTACTTC.

The rearrangement uses TRBV30 and TRBJ1-5; 10 nucleotides align to TRBD1. The length of the CDR3 is 17 residues. CDR1 is GTSNPN, CDR2 SVGIG, per germline (reference sequence). Trimming at V came to 0 bases and at J to 9 bases, leaving 14 bases not matched to a gene. CDR3 coding DNA: TGTGCCTGGAGTGTCCAATACGGGACAGGGGTGTTGGGGCCCCAGCATTTT. Protein: CAWSVQYGTGVLGPQHF.

This clone occurred a few times. V gene TRBV6-6 combines with J gene TRBJ1-5; no clear D. This CDR3 has 14 residues. Trimming took off 6 bases at V and 8 bases at J, with 17 bases between the two ends. Per germline, CDR1 MNHNY and CDR2 SVGAGI (reference sequence). CDR3 bases: TGTGCCAGCAGCCATGGGGAGTTGATTGAGCCCCAGCATTTT. Translation gives CASSHGELIEPQHF.

The chain uses TRBV7-9 and TRBJ2-2; 7 bases agree with TRBD2. Germline V CDR1 and CDR2: SEHNR, FQNEAQ (reference sequence). The V segment lost 5 bases and the J segment 2 bases; nucleotides outside the gene matches: 5. The CDR3 runs to 15 residues. CDR3 sequence reads: CASSQGLGNTGELFF. In nucleotides, the CDR3 is TGTGCCAGCAGCCAAGGACTAGGAAACACCGGGGAGCTGTTTTTT.

In this sample, this clone turned up a few times. The chain uses TRBV27 and TRBJ1-2; TRBD1 is a possible D gene (6 bases). Germline assignment: CDR1 MNHEY and CDR2 SMNVEV (reference sequence). Trimming removed 2 bases from V and 5 bases from J, with 21 bases in between. The CDR3 runs to 17 residues. CDR3 protein: CASSLRPGQSLPYGYTF. CDR3 in DNA: TGTGCCAGCAGTTTACGACCCGGACAGTCCCTTCCGTATGGCTACACCTTC.

The chain uses TRBV7-3 and TRBJ2-5; tentative D call: TRBD2 (5 bases). Deletions cut 1 base from V and 4 bases from J, with 7 bases between. Germline V gene lookup returns CDR1 SGHTA and CDR2 FQGTGA. The CDR3 is 13 residues long. The CDR3, as DNA: TGTGCCAGCAGCTTAAGCGCGGGAGAGACCCAGTACTTC. It translates to CASSLSAGETQYF.

This chain connects TRBV5-1 to TRBJ1-1, with D maybe TRBD1 (6 bases). The ends were cut back, 0 bases at V and 6 bases at J, with 18 bases in the middle. The CDR3 spans 16 residues. The germline gives CDR1 SGHRS, CDR2 YFSETQ. The CDR3 reads CASSLEGRTGYAEAFF. The CDR3 nucleotides read TGCGCCAGCAGCTTGGAAGGGCGAACAGGGTACGCTGAAGCTTTCTTT. Variable domain in full (rest from reference TRBV5-1 and TRBJ1-1): KAGVTQTPRYLIKTRGQQVTLSCSPISGHRSVSWYQQTPGQGLQFLFEYFSETQRNKGNFPGRFSGRQFSNSRSEMNVSTLELGDSALYLCASSLEGRTGYAEAFFGQGTRLTVV.

J is TRBJ1-4 and V is TRBV7-2; D remains ambiguous. Germline CDR1 is SGHTA and CDR2 is FQGNSA. Trimming removed 5 bases from V and 3 bases from J, with 10 bases in between. There are 14 residues in the CDR3. This chain's CDR3 is CASSLTGANEKLFF. Here the CDR3 DNA reads TGTGCCAGCAGCCTGACGGGAGCTAATGAAAAACTGTTTTTT. Complete variable domain (other parts from reference TRBV7-2 and TRBJ1-4): GAGVSQSPSNKVTEKGKDVELRCDPISGHTALYWYRQSLGQGLEFLIYFQGNSAPDKSGLPSDRFSAERTGGSVSTLTIQRTQQEDSAVYLCASSLTGANEKLFFGSGTQLSVL.

CDR3 DNA: TGTGCCCGACAGGGACAGGAGAACACTGAAGCTTTCTTT. The encoded protein is CARQGQENTEAFF. The chain combines TRBV30 with TRBJ1-1; 8 bases match TRBD1. V lost 8 bases, J lost 1 base, and 6 bases stayed unmatched. This CDR3 has 13 residues. Germline CDR1 is GTSNPN and CDR2 is SVGIG (reference sequence).

The V gene is TRBV20-1, the J gene TRBJ1-1; 7 bases line up with TRBD1. Germline CDR1 reads DFQATT; CDR2 reads SNEGSKA (reference sequence). The CDR3 is made up of 11 amino acids. With 6 bases clipped from V and 10 bases from J, the junction kept 8 bases outside the gene matches. CDR3 sequence reads: CSASDRVTAFF. CDR3 sequence (DNA): TGCAGTGCGTCCGACAGGGTCACAGCTTTCTTT.

The CDR3 DNA reads as TGTGCCAGCTCACCACCGGTCAGGGGGAACACCGGGGAGCTGTTTTTT. Its translation is CASSPPVRGNTGELFF. This chain uses TRBV18 with TRBJ2-2; tentative D call: TRBD1 (6 bases). Looked up from germline, CDR1 is KGHSH and CDR2 is LQKENI. Trimming took off 0 bases at V and 1 base at J, with 9 bases between the two ends. The CDR3 loop spans 16 amino acids.

The chain links TRBV5-1 to TRBJ1-6, with D possibly TRBD1 on 6 matching bases. The CDR3 has 15 amino acids. Germline CDR1 and CDR2: SGHRS and YFSETQ. V lost 4 bases to trimming and J lost 3 bases, with 11 bases between them. The CDR3 DNA sequence: TGCGCCAGCAGCCCACAGGGCTACTATAATTCACCCCTCCACTTT. It translates to CASSPQGYYNSPLHF.

The chain carries TRBV6-5 and TRBJ1-1, with TRBD1 as a possible D gene (5 bases). The CDR3 spans 13 residues. Germline CDR1 MNHEY, CDR2 SVGAGI. Trimming took 5 bases from V and 1 from J, leaving 8 bases between them. In DNA, the CDR3 is TGTGCCAGCAGTCGACAGAGGAACACTGAAGCTTTCTTT. It translates to CASSRQRNTEAFF.

The genes are TRBV6-5 and TRBJ2-1; the match to TRBD2 covers 9 bases. Germline V gene data show CDR1 as MNHEY and CDR2 as SVGAGI. CDR3 length: 15 amino acids. J lost 10 bases, V lost 2 bases, and 9 bases had no gene match. In nucleotides, the CDR3 is TGTGCCAGCAGTTACGAGGGACTAGCCGGGTACGAGCAGTTCTTC. Its translation: CASSYEGLAGYEQFF.

The gene calls are TRBV3-1 (or the pseudogene TRBV3-2) and TRBJ1-2; TRBD1 matches 7 bases. The ends lost 1 base at V and 13 bases at J; junction bases unmatched: 3. CDR1 is LGHDT and CDR2 is YNNKEL in the germline V gene (reference sequence). This CDR3 contains 11 residues. CDR3 coding DNA: TGTGCCAGCAGCCAAGCAGGGGGGTGCACCTTC. Encoded protein: CASSQAGGCTF.

This clone was detected only once. V is TRBV19 and J is TRBJ2-7; possibly TRBD1 for D (6 bases). The germline V gene encodes CDR1 LNHDA and CDR2 SQIVND (reference sequence). This CDR3 region has 13 residues. Trimming pared 10 bases from V and 9 bases from J, leaving 22 bases between. The CDR3 nucleotides are TGTGCCACCTCCTGGGGGCCCCTTGAGGGGCAGTACTTC. The encoded protein is CATSWGPLEGQYF.

This clone was recorded once. The chain recombines TRBV11-2 with TRBJ1-1; the match to TRBD1 covers 8 bases. The trim removed 5 bases at V and 12 bases at J, leaving 8 bases unmatched. This CDR3 region has 12 residues. Germline V gene sequence: CDR1 SGHAT, CDR2 FQNNGV. This CDR3 is CASSLDRAVTFF. CDR3 in DNA: TGTGCCAGCAGCCTGGACAGGGCTGTGACTTTCTTT.

The chain recombines TRBV6-5 with TRBJ1-1, with no clear D. CDR3 length: 13 residues. Trimming shortened V by 0 bases and J by 6 bases, and 8 bases separated the two germline ends. Germline loops: CDR1 MNHEY, CDR2 SVGAGI. In DNA form, the CDR3 reads TGTGCCAGCAGTTACTCCTTTCGGTCTGAAGCTTTCTTT. This encodes CASSYSFRSEAFF.

The V gene is TRBV4-2, the J gene TRBJ1-1; D uncertain. CDR1 is LGHNA, CDR2 YNFKEQ, per germline. The length of the CDR3 is 14 residues. V lost 3 bases, J lost 5 bases, and 13 bases lay in between. CDR3 DNA: TGTGCCAGCAGCCAGCCGGGGAAAAAGACTGAAGCTTTCTTT. Translating gives CASSQPGKKTEAFF.

This chain uses TRBV7-9 with TRBJ2-3; no clear D gene. This CDR3 has 15 amino acids. Germline V lookup: CDR1 SEHNR, CDR2 FQNEAQ (reference sequence). Trimming cost V 2 bases and J 0 bases, with 9 bases left between them. The CDR3 spells CASSLLRRSTDTQYF. CDR3 DNA sequence: TGTGCCAGCAGCTTACTTCGGAGAAGCACAGATACGCAGTATTTT.